This TCR beta chain is from a study of blood T cell repertoires in COVID-19 (dated by TCRdb to about 2020). Concerning the study at large: Collaborator samples came from the United States, Italy and Spain and covered acute and convalescent phases of COVID-19. A freely available public database, intended as a resource for researchers studying the immune response to SARS-CoV-2, is where the repertoires were released. The prospective study material was composed of cDNA or gDNA derived from T cells, B-cell-depleted T cells, or PBMCs. The sample metadata nearly always contained a de-identified subject ID, COVID-19 status, age in years and sex. The samples were drawn from the first 160 participants of the ongoing ImmuneRACE study and from over a thousand subjects provided by 6 global collaborators. Where HLA class I and class II types were available, the types were taken from metadata supplied by the sample provider, not from assay-based typing. The dataset comprised deeply sampled blood TCRbeta repertoires from subjects exposed to, actively infected with, or recovered from COVID-19.

The collaborating institutions used their own protocols to collect whole blood in K2EDTA tubes. For TCRbeta analysis, collaborators shipped samples in one of three forms: frozen whole blood, isolated PBMCs, or DNA extracted from either of those sample types. The immunoSEQ Assay, a bias-controlled multiplex PCR, was used to amplify TCRbeta CDR3 regions from genomic DNA. On the study's bioinformatics: The number of nucleated cells in each sample was estimated by amplification of reference gene primers within the assay. Sequence reads were collapsed and filtered to measure the absolute abundance of every unique TCRbeta CDR3 rearrangement. For each sample, productive Simpson clonality was calculated by taking the square root of Simpson's diversity index across productive rearrangements. Drawn from immuneACCESS, this table holds only the in-frame rearrangements with V and J called that TCRdb kept. Clones are partly lost; checked studies trace under half to an unresolved V gene and leave the rest unexplained. Clone size and the V and J calls come from that table; the DNA yielded D and trimming. The sample yields around 76,000 clones; 75% to 90% were counted once. Under 6% of the sample is held by the ten biggest clonotypes.

Its CDR3 holds 14 amino acids, cysteine through phenylalanine. The read is trimmed to its CDR3 DNA, 42 bases read in frame from base 1. Sequences SNHLY (CDR1) and FYNNEI (CDR2) are obtained from the germline V gene. V is reduced by 6 bases and J by 4 bases, leaving a spacing of 16 bases between them. Points on this clone: Its recognized antigen is unknown. No quality values exist for individual bases; no much larger clone is one base distant.

What the work shows at the level of the full study, not this receptor alone: The amount of clinical and demographic metadata varied by source and participant and was provided uncurated.

The TCR originated in an elderly man with acute or convalescent COVID-19. The sample taken for sequencing was peripheral blood. Recombination joined TRBV2 with TRBJ2-7, and TRBD1 may be the D gene, going by 6 matching bases. The nucleotide sequence is TGTGCCAGCAGGTTTTACAGGGTAGATTACGAGCAGTACTTC. Its translation reads: CASRFYRVDYEQYF.